Sequencing of this T cell receptor (beta chain) was carried out in a study of blood T cell repertoires in COVID-19. Study details: PBMCs, B-cell-depleted T cells, or T cells were the source of the cDNA or gDNA that made up the material.

In the original workflow: Reference gene primer amplification gave estimated nucleated cell counts. Sequenced by immunoSEQ multiplex PCR; TCRdb stores in-frame clones only, minus some. V and J calls and clone size are those listed in that table; D and trimming were worked out from the DNA. Of about 230,000 clones in the sample, 80% to 90% are singletons; the top ten hold roughly 2.7%. The Seattle site enrolled patients during active infection and followed them longitudinally. This clone was picked up one time. Trimming cost V 2 bases and J 2 bases; bases outside gene matches: 2. The CDR3 is made up of 15 amino acids. CDR1 and CDR2 from the germline V gene are KGHSH and LQKENI.

This chain connects TRBV18 to TRBJ1-2; 10 positions match TRBD1. Specimen: peripheral blood. The sequence derives from a man younger than 40 with COVID-19, enrolled during active disease. DNA for the CDR3: TGTGCCAGCTCACCAGACAGGGGGCGCAACTATGGCTACACCTTC. Residues: CASSPDRGRNYGYTF.